One and the same sample provided the 2 T cell receptor beta chains below, sequenced in a study of a mutant IDH1 vaccine in newly diagnosed glioma. Their specific antigens are unknown. As to time point: week 47, end of study. One vaccine dose held 300 ug of mutant IDH1 20-mer peptide and came with topical imiquimod. The protocol was immunoSEQ multiplex PCR, while the TCRdb copy is restricted to in-frame clones and leaves out a portion. The sample has about 94,000 clones; 85% to 90% are singletons. The sample consisted of PBMCs, taken from a glioma patient whose treatment included an IDH1 peptide vaccine. The origin of the receptors is a woman aged 45 to 65 with glioma.

The chain couples TRBV7-9 to TRBJ2-7, with D possibly matching TRBD2 (5 bases). The V end lost 7 bases, the J end lost 4 bases, and 14 bases lay between the germline ends. Germline V gene sequence: CDR1 SEHNR, CDR2 FQNEAQ (reference sequence). CDR3 length equals 13 residues. The CDR3 coding sequence is TGTGCCAGCACCCCCCGGGGAACATACGAGCAGTACTTC. It yields the protein CASTPRGTYEQYF.

The V and J genes are TRBV6-1 and TRBJ2-7; TRBD1 agrees at 7 bases. Trimming cost V 1 base and J 0 bases; bases outside gene matches: 0. Germline V lookup: CDR1 MNHNS, CDR2 SASEGT. The CDR3 extends over 14 amino acids. CDR3 in DNA: TGTGCCAGCAGTGAAGGGGACAGCTCCTACGAGCAGTACTTC. It specifies CASSEGDSSYEQYF.